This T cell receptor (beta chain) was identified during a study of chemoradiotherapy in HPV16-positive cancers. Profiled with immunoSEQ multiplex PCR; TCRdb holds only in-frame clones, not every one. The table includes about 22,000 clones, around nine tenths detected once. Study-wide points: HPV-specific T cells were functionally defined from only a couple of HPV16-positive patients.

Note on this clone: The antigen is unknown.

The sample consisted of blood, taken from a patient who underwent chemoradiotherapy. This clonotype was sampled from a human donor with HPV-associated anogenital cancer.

CDR3 sequence (DNA): TGCGCCAGCAAGAGGGCTAGCGGGGGGATAATCGACCAAGAGACCCAGTACTTC. Protein sequence: CASKRASGGIIDQETQYF. The chain joins TRBV5-1 to TRBJ2-5; 11 bases map to TRBD2. With V trimmed by 6 bases and J by 0 bases, 13 bases remained unmatched. This CDR3 spans 18 amino acids. CDR1 and CDR2 from the germline V gene are SGHRS and YFSETQ.